This is a list of T cell receptor beta chains from one sample in a study of a mutant IDH1 vaccine in newly diagnosed glioma. For these TCRs, the target antigens are not known. The protocol was immunoSEQ multiplex PCR, while the TCRdb copy is restricted to in-frame clones and leaves out a portion. The sample has 55,000 to 65,000 clones, around 84% seen once. The source was PBMCs, collected from a glioma patient whose treatment included an IDH1 peptide vaccine. Receptors were obtained from a man younger than 45 with glioma. Both conserved end residues are part of each CDR3. The D gene is left open where the match is weak. Not all rows give a size; the values are once, few, many and, for expanded clones, a class.

>.|TRBV29-1|TRBJ1-1|TRBD1
TGCAGCGTTGGGACAGGGGTACACGCTGAAGCTTTCTTT
CSVGTGVHAEAFF
>.|TRBV9|TRBJ2-1|.
TGTGCCAGCAGCGTAGTATCAGGGAGCTCCTACAATGAGCAGTTCTTC
CASSVVSGSSYNEQFF
>.|TRBV9|TRBJ1-2|TRBD1
TGTGCCAGCAGCGGGGGGACAGCCTATGGCTACACCTTC
CASSGGTAYGYTF
>.|TRBV25-1|TRBJ1-4|.
TGTGCCAGCAGGTCTCCGGGGTGGCGGAGTACTAATGAAAAACTGTTTTTT
CASRSPGWRSTNEKLFF
>once|TRBV10-2|TRBJ2-3|.
TGCGCCAGCAGTGAGCCGAACAGGGGCACAGATACGCAGTATTTT
CASSEPNRGTDTQYF
>few|TRBV6-5|TRBJ1-1|TRBD1
TGTGCCAGCAGAATCACAGGGGGTGGCTCTGAAGCTTTCTTT
CASRITGGGSEAFF
>few|TRBV2|TRBJ2-7|TRBD1
TGTGCCAGCAGTGAAATACCTTACCGCCGGGACAGAGACTACGAGCAGTACTTC
CASSEIPYRRDRDYEQYF
>.|TRBV29-1|TRBJ2-7|TRBD1
TGCAGCGCTACACTCGGGGGGACAGGGAACGAGCAGTACTTC
CSATLGGTGNEQYF
>.|TRBV15|TRBJ1-3|TRBD1
TGTGCCACCAGCAGAGGACAGGGCTCTGGAAACACCATATATTTT
CATSRGQGSGNTIYF
>.|TRBV7-9|TRBJ1-2|TRBD1
TGTGCCAGCAGCCCTTTGACAGGGAAAGGATATGGCTACACCTTC
CASSPLTGKGYGYTF
>.|TRBV5-1|TRBJ1-2|TRBD1
TGCGCCAGCACCCCTTACCGGGACAGTTATGGCTACACCTTC
CASTPYRDSYGYTF
>.|TRBV7-9|TRBJ1-3|.
TGTGCCAGCAGCTTAGACGCCTCTGGAAACACCATATATTTT
CASSLDASGNTIYF
>.|TRBV5-1|TRBJ2-5|TRBD2
TGCGCCAGCAGCTTAGCCAGCGGGGTAGAGACCCAGTACTTC
CASSLASGVETQYF
>.|TRBV18|TRBJ2-7|TRBD1
TGTGCCAGCTCACGAGACAGGGAGTCCTACGAGCAGTACTTC
CASSRDRESYEQYF
>once|TRBV28|TRBJ2-5|TRBD1
TGTGCCAGCAGTCAAGGGGGCCGGGAGACCCAGTACTTC
CASSQGGRETQYF
>once|TRBV11-2|TRBJ1-4|.
TGTGCCAGCAGCCTTAGGGGGATCACTAATGAAAAACTGTTTTTT
CASSLRGITNEKLFF
>.|TRBV19|TRBJ2-7|TRBD1
TGTGCCAGTAGTATTAGTTCGGGACAGGGCTACGAGCAGTACTTC
CASSISSGQGYEQYF
>.|TRBV7-2|TRBJ2-2|TRBD2
TGTGCCAGCAGCTTACCGGGGACTAGCGGGGGGCTAAACACCGGGGAGCTGTTTTTT
CASSLPGTSGGLNTGELFF
>.|TRBV7-9|TRBJ1-4|.
TGTGCCAGCAGCTTATCCGGGACAACCGAAAAACTGTTTTTT
CASSLSGTTEKLFF
>.|TRBV28|TRBJ1-5|.
TGTGCCAGCATCCGGGGTACATTCAATCAGCCCCAGCATTTT
CASIRGTFNQPQHF
>.|TRBV2|TRBJ2-5|.
TGTGCCAGCAGTGTACGTACGGAGACCCAGTACTTC
CASSVRTETQYF
>.|TRBV30|TRBJ1-1|TRBD1
TGTGCCTGGAGACGGGACAGACTTTTTGAAGCTTTCTTT
CAWRRDRLFEAFF
>.|TRBV4-1|TRBJ2-1|.
TGCGCCAGCAGCCAAGATAGCTCCGGGGGCTTTGAGCAGTTCTTC
CASSQDSSGGFEQFF
>.|TRBV2|TRBJ2-1|.
TGTGCCTCGGAGCGCGGGGATACCAATGAGCAGTTCTTC
CASERGDTNEQFF
>.|TRBV10-1|TRBJ2-4|.
TGCGCCAGCAGTGATGGGGGGTCAGCCAAAAACATTCAGTACTTC
CASSDGGSAKNIQYF
>.|TRBV19|TRBJ2-7|.
TGTGCCAGTAGTACAGTCGACAGCAATCATGCCTCCTACGAGCAGTACTTC
CASSTVDSNHASYEQYF